The following is a TCR beta chain sequence with its context. This sample is drawn from a study of T cell changes during pregnancy in multiple sclerosis. The CDR3 spans 14 residues. CDR1 is SGDLS, CDR2 YYNGEE, per germline. The V and J ends lost 4 bases and 9 bases respectively, with 17 bases between them. Sequencing used immunoSEQ multiplex PCR; TCRdb keeps in-frame clones, though not all of them. The table shows about 50,000 clones, with 92% occurring only once. The receptor's source is a female donor with multiple sclerosis, enrolled in a pregnancy study. The chain uses TRBV9 and TRBJ2-4, with a weak D call TRBD2 (5 bases). The sequencing here drew on CD4+ T cells from peripheral blood mononuclear cells, taken in the third trimester of pregnancy. The CDR3 nucleotides are TGTGCCAGCAGCCCCCTAGCCCAGGCGAGCATTCAGTACTTC. Translation gives CASSPLAQASIQYF.